The 25 T cell receptor beta chains below all came from one sample that was sequenced in a study of T cell repertoires in cytomegalovirus infection. Antigen specificity for these receptors is unknown. Via MiXCR, TCRdb re-called the reads, giving one row per CDR3 protein. The sample has approximately 34,000 distinct CDR3 sequences; 40% to 65% are singletons. The starting material was CD8+ T cells from cultured PBMCs, obtained from culture after CMV antigen stimulation. The origin of the receptors is a human donor in good health (CMV status not recorded). Some clones in this sample may be carry-over from other donors' samples.

The V call is TRBV28, the J call TRBJ1-6; possibly TRBD1 for D (5 bases). V was trimmed by 6 bases and J by 9 bases, leaving 12 bases between them. This CDR3 comprises 13 residues. Germline loops: CDR1 MDHEN, CDR2 SYDVKM. The CDR3 protein is CASSPGGSSPLHF. Written as DNA, the CDR3 is TGTGCCAGCAGCCCCGGGGGGAGTTCACCCCTCCACTTT.

This clonotype was detected once. The chain uses TRBV28 and TRBJ1-1, with a tentative D call TRBD1 (6 bases). This CDR3 is built from 15 residues. Germline loops: CDR1 MDHEN, CDR2 SYDVKM. Trimming took off 6 bases at V and 2 bases at J, with 16 bases between the two ends. The CDR3 bases are TGTGCCAGCAGCCCTCCAATGGACAGAAACACTGAAGCTTTCTTT. This gives the protein CASSPPMDRNTEAFF.

The chain couples TRBV7-4 to TRBJ1-2; 7 bases match TRBD1. Germline-derived CDR1 and CDR2 are SGHVT and SQSDAQ. CDR3 length equals 16 residues. V lost 7 bases and J lost 8; bases outside the gene matches: 19. The CDR3 DNA reads TGTGCCAGCACCTCCAAGAGCTCCGGGACAGCAGGCGGCTACACCTTC. This encodes CASTSKSSGTAGGYTF.

This clonotype was counted between two and nine times. The rearrangement links TRBV7-8 to TRBJ1-1; maybe TRBD1 (5 bases). CDR1 SGHVS and CDR2 FQNEAQ come from the germline V gene. V was shortened by 3 bases and J by 4 bases, with 12 bases between the two germline ends. The CDR3 sequence is 14 residues long. CDR3 sequence reads: CASSLSPGFTEAFF. In DNA form, the CDR3 reads TGTGCCAGCAGCTTGAGTCCAGGGTTCACTGAAGCTTTCTTT.

This rearrangement joins TRBV7-4 to TRBJ2-1; 7 bases are a match to TRBD2. V was clipped by 1 base and J by 3 bases; unmatched bases: 6. CDR1 and CDR2 (germline): SGHVT, SQSDAQ. CDR3 length equals 16 residues. The CDR3 region has the DNA TGTGCCAGCAGCTTAGGCGGGAGAATTAACTACAATGAGCAGTTCTTC. This gives the protein CASSLGGRINYNEQFF.

V is TRBV2 and J is TRBJ1-1, with D possibly matching TRBD1 (6 bases). The V gene lost 6 bases and the J gene lost 7 bases, with 12 bases spanning the gap. The CDR3 has 12 amino acids. Germline V CDR1 and CDR2: SNHLY, FYNNEI. The CDR3 protein is CASRPTGVEAFF. DNA for the CDR3: TGTGCCAGCAGGCCGACAGGCGTTGAAGCTTTCTTT.

The chain couples TRBV20-1 to TRBJ2-2, with 9 bases aligning to TRBD1. Germline V gene lookup returns CDR1 DFQATT and CDR2 SNEGSKA (reference sequence). The V and J ends lost 4 bases and 4 bases, in that order; junction bases with no gene match: 4. This CDR3 is 14 amino acids long. The DNA of the CDR3 is TGCAGTGCTACGGGACAGGGAGGCACCGGGGAGCTGTTTTTT. This gives the protein CSATGQGGTGELFF.

In its sample, this clonotype was seen a few times. The V gene is TRBV7-8, the J gene TRBJ2-5; perhaps D is TRBD1 or TRBD2 (5 bases each). V lost 6 bases, J lost 1 base, and 15 bases lay in between. This CDR3 comprises 15 residues. Germline V gene lookup returns CDR1 SGHVS and CDR2 FQNEAQ. The CDR3 DNA reads as TGTGCCAGCAGTCGGGACGCAGGGCTCCAAGAGACCCAGTACTTC. It translates to CASSRDAGLQETQYF. The whole variable domain, remainder taken from reference TRBV7-8 and TRBJ2-5, is GAGVSQSPRYKVAKRGQDVALRCDPISGHVSLFWYQQALGQGPEFLTYFQNEAQLDKSGLPSDRFFAERPEGSVSTLKIQRTQQEDSAVYLCASSRDAGLQETQYFGPGTRLLVL.

V usage is TRBV4-3 and J usage is TRBJ2-7; weak D call: TRBD2 (6 bases). Trimming pared 1 base from V and 2 bases from J, leaving 9 bases between. The length of the CDR3 is 14 residues. The germline CDR1 and CDR2 sequences are LGHNA and YSLEER. The CDR3, as DNA: TGCGCCAGCAGCCAAGCCGGGGGAGCCTACGAGCAGTACTTC. This sequence encodes CASSQAGGAYEQYF.

This clonotype was recorded a few times. This chain joins TRBV2 and TRBJ2-3, with 9 bases fitting TRBD1. Germline values: CDR1 SNHLY, CDR2 FYNNEI. The V segment lost 6 bases and the J segment 3 bases; nucleotides outside the gene matches: 7. CDR3 length equals 15 residues. CDR3 residues: CASRLRDRVTDTQYF. DNA of the CDR3: TGTGCCAGCAGACTCCGGGACAGGGTGACAGATACGCAGTATTTT.

The rearrangement joins TRBV7-2 to TRBJ1-6; D not resolved. The germline V gene encodes CDR1 SGHTA and CDR2 FQGNSA. The germline V and J ends were trimmed by 4 bases and 5 bases, with 18 bases remaining between them. This CDR3 contains 17 residues. In nucleotides, the CDR3 is TGTGCCAGCAGCTGGTGGGCTTGGGGAATAAATAATTCACCCCTCCACTTT. Its translation: CASSWWAWGINNSPLHF.

About this clonotype: Sequence at one end of the junction differs from germline and may be a read error. The CDR3 here is CASSQDLGTGETQYF. The CDR3 nucleotides read TGTGCCAGCAGCCAAGATCTCGGGACCGGGGAGACCCAGTACTTC. The chain joins TRBV4-1 to TRBJ2-5, with D possibly being TRBD1 or TRBD2 (5 bases each). The CDR3 runs 15 residues. Germline V gene data show CDR1 as MGHRA and CDR2 as YSYEKL.

The J gene is TRBJ2-1, the V gene TRBV10-3; 10 bases are shared with TRBD2. Germline V gene sequence: CDR1 ENHRY, CDR2 SYGVKD. The CDR3 is 19 amino acids. The J segment lost 0 bases and the V segment lost 4 bases, leaving 12 bases of the junction unmatched. This chain's CDR3 is CAISGGRVAGGFSYNEQFF. For the CDR3, the DNA is TGTGCCATCAGTGGGGGTAGGGTAGCGGGGGGTTTCTCCTACAATGAGCAGTTCTTC.

This clonotype was recorded many times. The chain employs TRBV4-1 and TRBJ1-1; D gene unclear. Germline V gene data show CDR1 as MGHRA and CDR2 as YSYEKL. CDR3 length: 15 residues. Trimming took off 4 bases at V and 3 bases at J, with 15 bases between the two ends. CDR3 bases: TGCGCCAGCAGCCCCGGGGTAGGGAGTTACACTGAAGCTTTCTTT. Residues: CASSPGVGSYTEAFF.

Here the CDR3 DNA reads TGTGCCGGCCGGGACAGCAACTATGGCTACACCTTC. Amino acids: CAGRDSNYGYTF. The genes are TRBV28 and TRBJ1-2, with 7 bases lining up with TRBD1. CDR1 and CDR2 (germline): MDHEN, SYDVKM. The trim removed 11 bases at V and 2 bases at J, leaving 5 bases unmatched. The CDR3 is 12 residues long.

The rearrangement joins TRBV9 to TRBJ2-1; a possible D gene is TRBD2 (5 bases). Trimming pared 1 base from V and 7 bases from J, leaving 18 bases between. Germline loops: CDR1 SGDLS, CDR2 YYNGEE. The CDR3 consists of 16 residues. This CDR3 reads CASSVSSEGSWNEQFF. The CDR3 DNA sequence: TGTGCCAGCAGCGTATCCTCAGAGGGAAGTTGGAATGAGCAGTTCTTC.

The chain is built from TRBV12-3 or TRBV12-4 and TRBJ2-3; 8 bases are shared with TRBD2. Trimming cost V 3 bases and J 4 bases; bases outside gene matches: 3. This CDR3 is built from 14 residues. The CDR3 region has the DNA TGTGCCAGCAGTTTCCCAGCGGGAGCAGATACGCAGTATTTT. Translating gives CASSFPAGADTQYF.

Comments on this clonotype: One end of the junction fails to match germline, which may point to a read error. This chain joins TRBV13 and TRBJ1-1; D is undetermined. In germline, CDR1 is PRHDT, CDR2 FYEKMQ (reference sequence). This CDR3 is built from 14 residues. The CDR3 DNA sequence: TGCGCCAGCAGCTTGAGTGCGGGTGCCACTGAAGCTTTCTTT. The encoded protein is CASSLSAGATEAFF.

V gene TRBV28 combines with J gene TRBJ2-3; 7 nucleotides align to TRBD2. Per the germline V gene, CDR1 is MDHEN and CDR2 is SYDVKM. This CDR3 has 15 residues. V gave up 5 bases and J gave up 4 bases; unmatched junction bases: 9. CDR3 protein: CASSPTSSRSDTQYF. The CDR3 DNA sequence: TGTGCCAGCAGTCCGACTAGCAGTAGATCAGATACGCAGTATTTT.

The chain uses TRBV29-1 and TRBJ2-7, with 8 bases aligning to TRBD2. V shed 6 bases, J shed 3 bases, and the junction held 7 bases outside the gene matches. The germline V gene encodes CDR1 SQVTM and CDR2 ANQGSEA. The CDR3 extends over 13 amino acids. The CDR3 DNA reads TGCAGCGTCACCGGGACTAGTCTCTACGAGCAGTACTTC. It specifies CSVTGTSLYEQYF.

V gene TRBV11-2 combines with J gene TRBJ1-2; 9 bases are shared with TRBD1. V lost 3 bases to trimming and J lost 7 bases; unmatched junction nucleotides: 6. Germline values: CDR1 SGHAT, CDR2 FQNNGV. CDR3 length: 14 residues. This chain's CDR3 is CASSLRQGVFGYTF. CDR3 nucleotide sequence: TGTGCCAGCAGCTTGAGACAGGGGGTCTTTGGCTACACCTTC.

In its sample, this clonotype was seen once. The chain couples TRBV19 to TRBJ2-1; 7 positions agree with TRBD2. V lost 3 bases, J lost 2 bases, and 4 bases stayed unmatched. In germline, CDR1 is LNHDA, CDR2 SQIVND (reference sequence). CDR3 length: 15 residues. The CDR3 sequence is CASSISSGAYNEQFF. The DNA of the CDR3 is TGTGCCAGTAGTATTAGCAGCGGGGCCTACAATGAGCAGTTCTTC.

This clonotype was found once. This chain joins TRBV12-3 or TRBV12-4 and TRBJ2-1, with 10 bases that match TRBD2. The CDR3 sequence is 15 residues long. With V trimmed by 6 bases and J by 2 bases, 4 bases remained unmatched. The CDR3 is CASSSSGGPYNEQFF. In DNA form, the CDR3 reads TGTGCCAGCAGCTCTAGCGGGGGCCCCTACAATGAGCAGTTCTTC.

The DNA for the CDR3 is TGCGCCAGCAGCGAAGGCAACCGGGACTCCTACGAGCAGTACTTC. Translated, it gives CASSEGNRDSYEQYF. V and J are TRBV4-1 and TRBJ2-7; possibly TRBD2 for D (5 bases). This CDR3 contains 15 residues. Germline V gene sequence: CDR1 MGHRA, CDR2 YSYEKL. Trimming took 5 bases from V and 0 from J, leaving 14 bases between them.

This clonotype was observed a handful of times. The chain couples TRBV28 to TRBJ2-1, with 13 bases that match TRBD2. The germline V gene has CDR1 MDHEN and CDR2 SYDVKM. There are 17 residues in the CDR3. Losses at the gene ends were 3 bases for V and 5 bases for J; bases not matched to a gene: 7. CDR3 in DNA: TGTGCCAGCAGTTTGACTCAACTAGCGGGAGGGCACAATGAGCAGTTCTTC. Its protein is CASSLTQLAGGHNEQFF.